This entry lists 28 T cell receptor beta chains sequenced from one sample in a study of cytomegalovirus exposure and HLA in healthy donors (dated by TCRdb to about 2017). The receptor library was made with the immunoSEQ multiplex PCR assay. A mixture of 60 forward primers for TCR Vbeta segments and 13 reverse primers for TCR Jbeta segments was used in the multiplex PCR. TCRdb took this table from immuneACCESS and kept in-frame rearrangements with V and J called. Such tables lack part of the clones; where checked against another copy, unresolved V genes explain under half of the gap, and the rest is unexplained. The sample profile shows 250,000 or so clones; 80% to 95% of them were found once. The ten largest clones take up roughly 1.6% of the sample. Sequencing used PBMCs. The receptors come from a girl aged 2 to 9 in good health and CMV-seronegative.

The J gene is TRBJ2-7, the V gene TRBV21-1; the table's TRBD2 call for D was not verified on the DNA. TRBV21-1 is shown as a pseudogene. This CDR3 is 14 amino acids long. The CDR3, as DNA: TGTGCCAGCAGCAATCTGCCACCGGGGGACGAGCAGTACTTC. Protein product: CASSNLPPGDEQYF.

The CDR3 spells CASSFRRKLSGDNEQFF. Here the CDR3 DNA reads TGTGCCAGCAGCTTTAGGCGTAAGTTGTCGGGGGACAATGAGCAGTTCTTC. J is TRBJ2-1 and V is TRBV7-2; D might be TRBD2 (6 bases). CDR3 length equals 17 residues. Deletions cut 3 bases from V and 5 bases from J, with 20 bases between. Germline CDR1 reads SGHTA; CDR2 reads FQGNSA.

The chain has TRBV27 and TRBJ2-7, with D unresolved. CDR3 length: 12 amino acids. The V and J ends lost 6 bases and 1 base respectively, with 7 bases between them. The V gene's germline CDR1 is MNHEY and CDR2 SMNVEV (reference sequence). CDR3 loop: CASRTTSYEQYF. DNA of the CDR3: TGTGCCAGCAGGACAACTTCCTACGAGCAGTACTTC.

This chain uses TRBV5-8 with TRBJ2-7, with 12 bases that match TRBD2. Trimming removed 1 base from V and 1 base from J; junction bases left unmatched: 0. The V gene's germline CDR1 is SGHTS and CDR2 YDEGEE. The CDR3 loop spans 15 amino acids. CDR3 bases: TGTGCCAGCAGCTTGCTAGCGGGGGGGTCCTACGAGCAGTACTTC. It codes for CASSLLAGGSYEQYF.

This chain uses TRBV13 with TRBJ2-7, with TRBD1 identical over 10 bases. Germline CDR1 reads PRHDT; CDR2 reads FYEKMQ (reference sequence). CDR3 length: 14 amino acids. Trimming at V came to 5 bases and at J to 4 bases, leaving 5 bases not matched to a gene. CDR3 DNA: TGTGCCAGCAGCCCGGACAGGGGGATGTACGAGCAGTACTTC. Translated: CASSPDRGMYEQYF.

The J gene is TRBJ1-4, the V gene TRBV18; 7 bases fit TRBD1. This CDR3 comprises 13 residues. Germline CDR1 reads KGHSH; CDR2 reads LQKENI. Losses at the gene ends were 11 bases for V and 8 bases for J; bases not matched to a gene: 11. In nucleotides, the CDR3 is TGTGCCGCCCGGTGGGAAGGGGGCGAAAAACTGTTTTTT. Its protein product is CAARWEGGEKLFF.

The chain employs TRBV5-4 and TRBJ2-7, with D maybe TRBD1 (5 bases). The CDR3 totals 14 residues. The ends were cut back, 4 bases at V and 3 bases at J, with 14 bases in the middle. Germline lookup yields CDR1 SGHNT and CDR2 YYREEE (reference sequence). The CDR3, as DNA: TGTGCCAGCAGCCCTCCCGGACAACTCTACGAGCAGTACTTC. Translating it yields CASSPPGQLYEQYF. Variable domain in full (rest from reference TRBV5-4 and TRBJ2-7): ETGVTQSPTHLIKTRGQQVTLRCSSQSGHNTVSWYQQALGQGPQFIFQYYREEENGRGNFPPRFSGLQFPNYSSELNVNALELDDSALYLCASSPPGQLYEQYFGPGTRLTVT.

This chain connects TRBV11-1 to TRBJ2-5; D remains ambiguous. This CDR3 is built from 19 residues. Trimming left V 5 bases short and J 3 bases short, with 28 bases between. Germline V CDR1 and CDR2: SGHAT, FQDESV (reference sequence). The chain's CDR3 is CASSQRPTNIAAAKETQYF. CDR3 sequence (DNA): TGTGCCAGCAGCCAACGGCCCACAAACATTGCGGCGGCAAAAGAGACCCAGTACTTC.

This chain connects TRBV6-1 to TRBJ2-7, with 11 bases fitting TRBD2. The CDR3 sequence is 17 residues long. From germline, CDR1 is MNHNS and CDR2 SASEGT. Trimming removed 4 bases from V and 2 bases from J; junction bases left unmatched: 10. The CDR3, as DNA: TGTGCCAGCAGTGGCGGGACTAGCGGATCTTCCCCCTACGAGCAGTACTTC. Translation gives CASSGGTSGSSPYEQYF.

The V call is TRBV7-6, the J call TRBJ2-1; 10 bases map to TRBD2. The germline V gene has CDR1 SGHVS and CDR2 FNYEAQ. V lost 4 bases, J lost 8 bases, and 11 bases stayed unmatched. The CDR3 runs 16 residues. The CDR3 here is CASSSGLAGVNHEQFF. The CDR3 DNA is TGTGCCAGCAGCTCTGGGCTAGCGGGAGTTAACCATGAGCAGTTCTTC.

The CDR3 sequence: CASSQWGQGSAEAFF. In nucleotides, the CDR3 is TGTGCCAGCAGCCAGTGGGGACAGGGGTCCGCTGAAGCTTTCTTT. The V gene is TRBV2, the J gene TRBJ1-1; 10 bases are a match to TRBD1. The CDR3 runs to 15 residues. The V and J ends lost 6 bases and 6 bases, in that order; junction bases with no gene match: 10. The germline V gene has CDR1 SNHLY and CDR2 FYNNEI.

The chain is built from TRBV5-1 and TRBJ2-1; 8 nucleotides align to TRBD2. From germline, CDR1 is SGHRS and CDR2 YFSETQ. There are 15 residues in the CDR3. Germline trimming cut 0 bases from V and 2 bases from J; bases unmatched to any gene: 1. CDR3 sequence: CASSLELAAYNEQFF. The CDR3, as DNA: TGCGCCAGCAGCTTGGAACTAGCGGCCTACAATGAGCAGTTCTTC.

In this sample, this clone turned up a few times. The V gene is TRBV7-4, the J gene TRBJ1-1, with D perhaps TRBD1 (6 bases). V was clipped by 6 bases and J by 5 bases, with 13 bases between them. The germline CDR1 and CDR2 sequences are SGHVT and SQSDAQ. This CDR3 has 13 residues. The CDR3 region is CASRVQGRTEAFF. As DNA, the CDR3 is TGTGCCAGCAGAGTACAGGGAAGGACTGAAGCTTTCTTT.

The genes are TRBV6-1 and TRBJ1-5; 10 bases are shared with TRBD1. The CDR3 runs 15 residues. V trimming: 5 bases; J trimming: 7 bases; junction bases outside the gene matches: 8. Germline-derived CDR1 and CDR2 are MNHNS and SASEGT. CDR3 nucleotide sequence: TGTGCCAGCAGTCCTCGACAGGGGGCGGGGCAGCCCCAGCATTTT. Its translation: CASSPRQGAGQPQHF.

The chain employs TRBV19 and TRBJ2-5, with 10 bases that match TRBD2. The CDR3 totals 17 residues. CDR1 and CDR2 from the germline V gene are LNHDA and SQIVND (reference sequence). V trimming: 0 bases; J trimming: 4 bases; junction bases outside the gene matches: 8. CDR3 amino acids: CASSIDLASGSLETQYF. The CDR3 DNA reads TGTGCCAGTAGTATAGACTTGGCTAGCGGGAGTTTAGAGACCCAGTACTTC. Supplemented by reference TRBV19 and TRBJ2-5, the full variable domain reads DGGITQSPKYLFRKEGQNVTLSCEQNLNHDAMYWYRQDPGQGLRLIYYSQIVNDFQKGDIAEGYSVSREKKESFPLTVTSAQKNPTAFYLCASSIDLASGSLETQYFGPGTRLLVL.

The chain recombines TRBV7-6 with TRBJ2-2; 9 bases agree with TRBD2. The V and J ends lost 3 bases and 7 bases, in that order; junction bases with no gene match: 15. The V gene's germline CDR1 is SGHVS and CDR2 FNYEAQ. The CDR3 runs to 18 residues. The CDR3 sequence is CASSLGRGASGKGGELFF. CDR3 nucleotide sequence: TGTGCCAGCAGCTTGGGGAGAGGGGCTAGCGGGAAAGGCGGGGAGCTGTTTTTT.

This chain uses TRBV9 with TRBJ2-3; 9 nucleotides line up with TRBD2. J lost 3 bases, V lost 3 bases, and 5 bases had no gene match. CDR3 length equals 15 residues. Per germline, CDR1 SGDLS and CDR2 YYNGEE. The CDR3 DNA reads TGTGCCAGCAGCGGCGGGGGGGGCGCGACAGATACGCAGTATTTT. Its translation is CASSGGGGATDTQYF.

This clone was seen a single time. The V and J genes are TRBV27 and TRBJ2-5; 9 bases are a match to TRBD2. This CDR3 has 15 amino acids. Germline CDR1 MNHEY, CDR2 SMNVEV (reference sequence). V was pared by 3 bases and J by 0 bases, with 2 bases of the junction left unmatched. The CDR3 reads CASSFTSGYQETQYF. CDR3 bases: TGTGCCAGCAGTTTTACTAGCGGGTACCAAGAGACCCAGTACTTC.

CDR3 nucleotides: TGTGCCAGCAGCCAAGAGACTAGCGGGAGTGACTACGAGCAGTACTTC. Its protein is CASSQETSGSDYEQYF. V usage is TRBV4-2 and J usage is TRBJ2-7; 12 nucleotides match TRBD2. CDR3 size: 16 residues. The trim removed 0 bases at V and 3 bases at J, leaving 3 bases unmatched. Germline V gives CDR1 LGHNA, CDR2 YNFKEQ.

The chain is built from TRBV23-1 and TRBJ1-1; D is unclear. TRBV23-1 is identified as an open reading frame with a role that is uncertain. V gave up 3 bases and J gave up 1 base, with 15 bases separating them. There are 16 residues in the CDR3. This CDR3 is CASSHWCTSRNTEAFF. For the CDR3, the DNA is TGCGCCAGCAGTCATTGGTGCACTAGTAGGAACACTGAAGCTTTCTTT.

The V gene is TRBV7-6, the J gene TRBJ2-1; 11 nucleotides match TRBD2. Germline CDR1 reads SGHVS; CDR2 reads FNYEAQ. The CDR3 totals 19 residues. Unmatched junction bases numbered 12, after V lost 1 base and J lost 4 bases. The CDR3 is CASSLGKPIAGGTYNEQFF. The CDR3 bases are TGTGCCAGCAGCTTAGGGAAACCCATAGCGGGAGGGACTTACAATGAGCAGTTCTTC.

This clone appeared a few times. V and J are TRBV5-6 and TRBJ1-4; the match to TRBD1 covers 9 bases. The germline CDR1 and CDR2 sequences are SGHDT and YYEEEE. This CDR3 comprises 15 residues. With V trimmed by 4 bases and J by 8 bases, 9 bases remained unmatched. CDR3: CASSPDRGRYEKLFF. The CDR3 DNA reads TGTGCCAGCAGCCCGGACAGGGGTAGATACGAAAAACTGTTTTTT.

V is TRBV6-5 and J is TRBJ1-1, with unresolved D. V shed 6 bases and J shed 5 bases, with 13 bases lying between them. The CDR3 spans 13 residues. Germline V gives CDR1 MNHEY, CDR2 SVGAGI. CDR3 sequence (DNA): TGTGCCAGCAGCCGACTGGATAGTACTGAAGCTTTCTTT. It codes for CASSRLDSTEAFF.

V gene TRBV5-6 combines with J gene TRBJ2-1; 13 bases match TRBD2. The CDR3 loop spans 19 amino acids. With V trimmed by 5 bases and J by 8 bases, 19 bases remained unmatched. Germline loops: CDR1 SGHDT, CDR2 YYEEEE. The CDR3 DNA reads as TGTGCCAGCAGAGCTGCTGGACTAGCGGGAGCCTCCCCCAGAGATGAGCAGTTCTTC. Translation: CASRAAGLAGASPRDEQFF.

This sequence joins TRBV14 and TRBJ2-7; D might be TRBD2 (6 bases). Germline CDR1 and CDR2: SGHDN and FVKESK. V shed 9 bases and J shed 4 bases, with 16 bases lying between them. The CDR3 runs 13 residues. For the CDR3, the DNA is TGTGCCAGTTCCCGGGACTCTAGTTACGAGCAGTACTTC. Translating it yields CASSRDSSYEQYF.

The chain carries TRBV9 and TRBJ2-7, with TRBD1 identical over 9 bases. With V trimmed by 2 bases and J by 4 bases, 4 bases remained unmatched. The germline V gene encodes CDR1 SGDLS and CDR2 YYNGEE. This CDR3 region has 14 residues. The DNA of the CDR3 is TGTGCCAGCAGCGTCACCGGGACAGGGTACGAGCAGTACTTC. This sequence encodes CASSVTGTGYEQYF.

The table lists this clone with a few counts. V usage is TRBV5-4 and J usage is TRBJ1-5, with unresolved D. The V end was cut by 4 bases, the J end by 4 bases, with 21 bases between. The CDR3 covers 17 residues. From germline, CDR1 is SGHNT and CDR2 YYREEE (reference sequence). CDR3 protein: CASSLESPSFRNQPQHF. The CDR3 DNA reads as TGTGCCAGCAGCCTCGAGTCACCGAGCTTTAGAAATCAGCCCCAGCATTTT. The full variable domain, rest sourced from reference TRBV5-4 and TRBJ1-5, is ETGVTQSPTHLIKTRGQQVTLRCSSQSGHNTVSWYQQALGQGPQFIFQYYREEENGRGNFPPRFSGLQFPNYSSELNVNALELDDSALYLCASSLESPSFRNQPQHFGDGTRLSIL.

This clone was picked up one time. The rearrangement links TRBV29-1 to TRBJ2-3; 9 nucleotides match TRBD2. Germline values: CDR1 SQVTM, CDR2 ANQGSEA. The CDR3 extends over 16 amino acids. The V gene end was trimmed by 4 bases and the J gene end by 0 bases; junction bases not matched to a gene: 8. The CDR3 DNA sequence: TGCAGCGTTGGTGGTAGCGGGAGTAGAAGCACAGATACGCAGTATTTT. It is translated as CSVGGSGSRSTDTQYF.